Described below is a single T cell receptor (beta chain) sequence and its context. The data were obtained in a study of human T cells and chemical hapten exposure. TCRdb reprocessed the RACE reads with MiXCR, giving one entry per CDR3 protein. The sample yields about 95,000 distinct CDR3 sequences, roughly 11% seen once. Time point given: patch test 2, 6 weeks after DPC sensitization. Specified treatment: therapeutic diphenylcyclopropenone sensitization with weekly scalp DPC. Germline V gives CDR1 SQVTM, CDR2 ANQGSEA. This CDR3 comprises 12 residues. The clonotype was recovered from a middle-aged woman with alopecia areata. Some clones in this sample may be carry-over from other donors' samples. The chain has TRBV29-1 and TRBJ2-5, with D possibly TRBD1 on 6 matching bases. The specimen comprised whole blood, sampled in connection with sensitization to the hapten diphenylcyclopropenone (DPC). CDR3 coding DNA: TGCATTGGGGGCTCGGGCCAAGAGACCCAGTACTTC. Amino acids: CIGGSGQETQYF.